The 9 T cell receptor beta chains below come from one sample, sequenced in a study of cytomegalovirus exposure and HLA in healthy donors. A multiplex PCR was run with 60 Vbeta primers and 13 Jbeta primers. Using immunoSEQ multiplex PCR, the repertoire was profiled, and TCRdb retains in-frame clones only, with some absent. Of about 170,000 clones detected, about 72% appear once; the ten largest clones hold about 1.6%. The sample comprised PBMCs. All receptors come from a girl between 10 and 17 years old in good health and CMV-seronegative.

The CDR3 loop is CASSHTVDSQETQYF. The CDR3 nucleotides are TGTGCCAGTAGTCATACCGTGGACTCCCAAGAGACCCAGTACTTC. The chain links TRBV19 to TRBJ2-5, with a possible D match to TRBD2 (5 bases). The length of the CDR3 is 15 residues. V was trimmed by 5 bases and J by 1 base, leaving 14 bases between them. Germline CDR1 LNHDA, CDR2 SQIVND (reference sequence).

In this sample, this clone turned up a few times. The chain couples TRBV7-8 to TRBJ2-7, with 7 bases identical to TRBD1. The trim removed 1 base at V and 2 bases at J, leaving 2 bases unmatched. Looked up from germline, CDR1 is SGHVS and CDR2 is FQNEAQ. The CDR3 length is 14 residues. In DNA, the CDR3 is TGTGCCAGCAGCTTAGAACAGGGGCCCTACGAGCAGTACTTC. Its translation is CASSLEQGPYEQYF.

CDR3 protein: CASSDEGRPLHF. The CDR3, as DNA: TGTGCCAGCAGTGACGAGGGTCGGCCCCTCCACTTT. The chain carries TRBV2 and TRBJ1-6; D gene unclear. The CDR3 covers 12 residues. Germline V gene lookup returns CDR1 SNHLY and CDR2 FYNNEI. V lost 3 bases and J 13 bases, leaving 10 bases between the germline ends.

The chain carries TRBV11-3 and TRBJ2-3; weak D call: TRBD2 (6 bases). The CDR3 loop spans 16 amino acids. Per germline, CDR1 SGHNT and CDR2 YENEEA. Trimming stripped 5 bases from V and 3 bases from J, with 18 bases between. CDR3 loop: CASSLGLSPGTDTQYF. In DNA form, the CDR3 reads TGTGCCAGCAGCCTAGGACTATCCCCTGGGACAGATACGCAGTATTTT.

The CDR3 DNA follows: TGTGCCTTCCGTTCCAGGGGTTATGGCTACACCTTC. Protein: CAFRSRGYGYTF. This sequence joins TRBV30 and TRBJ1-2; weak D call: TRBD1 (6 bases). Germline assignment: CDR1 GTSNPN and CDR2 SVGIG (reference sequence). V lost 7 bases and J lost 5, with 14 bases in between. This CDR3 contains 12 residues.

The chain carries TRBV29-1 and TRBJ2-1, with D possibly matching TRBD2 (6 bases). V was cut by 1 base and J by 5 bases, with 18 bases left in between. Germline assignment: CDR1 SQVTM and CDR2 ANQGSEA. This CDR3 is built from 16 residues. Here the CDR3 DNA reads TGCAGCGTTGAAGTCGAAGATCGGGGGTCTAACAATGAGCAGTTCTTC. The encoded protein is CSVEVEDRGSNNEQFF.

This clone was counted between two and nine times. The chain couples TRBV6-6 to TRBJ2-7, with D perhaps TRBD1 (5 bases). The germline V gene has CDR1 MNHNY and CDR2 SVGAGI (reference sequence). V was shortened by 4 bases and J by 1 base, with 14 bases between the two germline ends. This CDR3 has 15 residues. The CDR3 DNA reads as TGTGCCAGCAGTTTAGGGGCACCCCGGTCCTACGAGCAGTACTTC. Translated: CASSLGAPRSYEQYF.

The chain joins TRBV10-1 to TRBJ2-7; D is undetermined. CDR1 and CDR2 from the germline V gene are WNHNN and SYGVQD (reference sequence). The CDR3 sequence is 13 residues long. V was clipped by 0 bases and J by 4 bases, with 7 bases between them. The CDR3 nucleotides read TGCGCCAGCAGTGAGTCTTGGCCGTACGAGCAGTACTTC. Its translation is CASSESWPYEQYF.

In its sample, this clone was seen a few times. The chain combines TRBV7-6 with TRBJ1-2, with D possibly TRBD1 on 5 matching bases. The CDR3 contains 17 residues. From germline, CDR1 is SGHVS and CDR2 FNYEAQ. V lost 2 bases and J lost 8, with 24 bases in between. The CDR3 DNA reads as TGTGCCAGCAGCTTATCGGGGCTTGGCCGGGGAGGGTTGGGCTACACCTTC. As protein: CASSLSGLGRGGLGYTF.